This T cell receptor (beta chain) was recovered during a study of blood T cell repertoires in COVID-19. Study as a whole: In each case, the material was cDNA or gDNA derived from T cells, B-cell-depleted T cells, or PBMCs.

In the original processing: By means of reference gene primer amplification, nucleated cell counts were estimated. This table comes from immunoSEQ multiplex PCR, and its TCRdb copy is limited to in-frame clones, with some not included. The V and J calls and clone size are taken from that table; D and trimming were inferred from the DNA. Seen here are about 440,000 clones, around 89% observed once, and the top ten hold roughly 4.3%. V was clipped by 4 bases and J by 2 bases; unmatched bases: 4. The CDR3 has 14 residues. Germline V lookup: CDR1 SGHNT, CDR2 YYREEE (reference sequence). The TCR sequence derives from a woman younger than 45 with acute or convalescent COVID-19. Input material: peripheral blood. The J gene is TRBJ2-3, the V gene TRBV5-4; 7 nucleotides line up with TRBD1. CDR3 in amino acids: CASSSGQDTDTQYF. In DNA form, the CDR3 reads TGTGCCAGCAGCAGTGGACAGGACACAGATACGCAGTATTTT.